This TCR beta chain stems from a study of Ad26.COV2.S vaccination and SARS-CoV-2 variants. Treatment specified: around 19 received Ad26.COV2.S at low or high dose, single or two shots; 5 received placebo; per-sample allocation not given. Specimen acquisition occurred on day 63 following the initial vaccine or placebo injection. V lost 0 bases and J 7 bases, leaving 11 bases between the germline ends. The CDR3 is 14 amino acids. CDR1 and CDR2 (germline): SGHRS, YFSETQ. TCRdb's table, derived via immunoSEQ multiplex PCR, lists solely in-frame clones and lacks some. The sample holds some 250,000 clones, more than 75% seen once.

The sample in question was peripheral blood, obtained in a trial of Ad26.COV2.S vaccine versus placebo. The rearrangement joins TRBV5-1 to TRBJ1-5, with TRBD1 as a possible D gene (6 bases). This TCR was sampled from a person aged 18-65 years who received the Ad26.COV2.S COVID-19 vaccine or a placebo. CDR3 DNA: TGCGCCAGCAGCTTGGACAGGGAAGGGCAGCCCCAGCATTTT. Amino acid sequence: CASSLDREGQPQHF.